Included here is one T cell receptor (beta chain) sequence, with context. The CDR3 loop spans 14 amino acids. V was pared by 4 bases and J by 3 bases, with 13 bases between. The germline CDR1 and CDR2 sequences are SGHDT and YYEEEE. The data belong to a study of blood T cell repertoires in COVID-19. Study context: Both acute and convalescent COVID-19 samples were obtained from the United States, Italy and Spain.

Repertoires were generated with immunoSEQ multiplex PCR, while TCRdb's copy carries only in-frame clones and drops some. The repertoire holds around 76,000 clones, with about four fifths as singletons. The clonotype was recovered from a woman over 75 with active or convalescent COVID-19. V is TRBV5-6 and J is TRBJ1-2; no firm D call. Material for sequencing was peripheral blood. The CDR3, as DNA: TGTGCCAGCAGCCCGGACCTCGGGGACTATGGCTACACCTTC. Translating it yields CASSPDLGDYGYTF.